The 27 T cell receptor beta chains reported below all come from one sample, sequenced in a study of blood T cell repertoires in COVID-19. Assay: immunoSEQ multiplex PCR; the TCRdb copy retains only in-frame clones and omits some. This table holds fewer than 80,000 clones, about nine tenths found once. Source material: peripheral blood. Source of these receptors: a woman over 75 with active or convalescent COVID-19.

The gene calls are TRBV9 and TRBJ2-4, with D possibly TRBD2 on 6 matching bases. The CDR3 loop spans 15 amino acids. V shed 3 bases and J shed 0 bases, with 10 bases lying between them. Germline values: CDR1 SGDLS, CDR2 YYNGEE. The CDR3 DNA is TGTGCCAGCAGCGCGGGGACTCAAGCCAAAAACATTCAGTACTTC. It translates to CASSAGTQAKNIQYF.

The CDR3 bases are TGTGCCAGCAGCTTGAAGACAAGAATCTATGGCTACACCTTC. As protein: CASSLKTRIYGYTF. The V and J genes are TRBV5-4 and TRBJ1-2; D gene ambiguous. The CDR3 runs to 14 residues. V lost 1 base and J 4 bases, leaving 11 bases between the germline ends. Germline CDR1 is SGHNT and CDR2 is YYREEE (reference sequence).

V is TRBV7-3 and J is TRBJ1-3; D remains ambiguous. V was pared by 3 bases and J by 3 bases, with 9 bases between. CDR1 SGHTA and CDR2 FQGTGA come from the germline V gene. CDR3 length equals 14 residues. The CDR3 sequence: CASSFPRVGNTIYF. CDR3 sequence (DNA): TGTGCCAGCAGCTTTCCACGGGTTGGAAACACCATATATTTT.

The V and J genes are TRBV7-3 and TRBJ2-3, with a possible D match to TRBD2 (6 bases). CDR3 length equals 15 residues. V lost 2 bases and J 0 bases, leaving 9 bases between the germline ends. Germline loops: CDR1 SGHTA, CDR2 FQGTGA. The CDR3 DNA sequence: TGTGCCAGCAGCTTAGGTGGGACTAGCACAGATACGCAGTATTTT. Amino acids: CASSLGGTSTDTQYF.

CDR3 protein: CASTQSMTSGGEQFF. The CDR3 DNA reads as TGTGCCAGCACCCAAAGTATGACTAGCGGGGGTGAGCAGTTCTTC. This sequence joins TRBV13 and TRBJ2-1, with 12 nucleotides matching TRBD2. After removal of 7 bases from V and 9 bases from J, the junction contained 10 bases not matched to a gene. The CDR3 spans 15 residues. Germline V gene sequence: CDR1 PRHDT, CDR2 FYEKMQ (reference sequence).

The chain combines TRBV7-2 with TRBJ2-5; the match to TRBD2 covers 12 bases. Germline V lookup: CDR1 SGHTA, CDR2 FQGNSA. The CDR3 totals 16 residues. Trimming at V came to 5 bases and at J to 0 bases, leaving 4 bases not matched to a gene. CDR3 sequence reads: CASSVGLAGYQETQYF. The CDR3 DNA sequence: TGTGCCAGCAGCGTCGGACTAGCGGGGTACCAAGAGACCCAGTACTTC.

The rearrangement uses TRBV30 and TRBJ1-4; D is possibly TRBD1 (5 bases). The V gene's germline CDR1 is GTSNPN and CDR2 SVGIG (reference sequence). The ends were cut back, 3 bases at V and 4 bases at J, with 18 bases in the middle. There are 16 residues in the CDR3. The CDR3 sequence is CAWSSPRQGLNEKLFF. CDR3 nucleotides: TGTGCCTGGAGCTCACCCCGGCAGGGCCTTAATGAAAAACTGTTTTTT.

CDR3 sequence (DNA): TGTGCCATCAGTGAAGGGACAGGGTATGCGAGCACAGATACGCAGTATTTT. Protein sequence: CAISEGTGYASTDTQYF. The chain employs TRBV10-3 and TRBJ2-3; 9 bases map to TRBD1. Germline-derived CDR1 and CDR2 are ENHRY and SYGVKD. J was trimmed by 0 bases and V by 3 bases; bases with no gene match: 7. The length of the CDR3 is 17 residues.

The rearrangement joins TRBV5-4 to TRBJ1-2; possibly TRBD1 for D (6 bases). V dropped 3 bases and J dropped 8 bases, with 26 bases sitting between them. This CDR3 spans 17 amino acids. Germline values: CDR1 SGHNT, CDR2 YYREEE (reference sequence). CDR3: CASSSLTGSGGRRGYTF. DNA for the CDR3: TGTGCCAGCAGCTCACTCACGGGGTCCGGGGGGCGGCGAGGCTACACCTTC.

This rearrangement joins TRBV19 to TRBJ1-1; maybe TRBD1 (6 bases). Trimming removed 6 bases at V and 5 bases at J, with 13 bases between. The CDR3 totals 13 residues. CDR1 and CDR2 from the germline V gene are LNHDA and SQIVND (reference sequence). In DNA form, the CDR3 reads TGTGCCAGTAGACCAGGGAGGGGGACTGAAGCTTTCTTT. Its translation is CASRPGRGTEAFF.

This chain uses TRBV20-1 with TRBJ2-7; D possibly corresponds to TRBD1 (5 bases). This CDR3 spans 14 amino acids. Trimming removed 3 bases at V and 0 bases at J, with 12 bases between. Germline CDR1 and CDR2: DFQATT and SNEGSKA (reference sequence). CDR3 DNA: TGCAGTGCTAGTCCGGACAAAAGCTCCTACGAGCAGTACTTC. It is translated as CSASPDKSSYEQYF.

The chain joins TRBV11-2 to TRBJ1-1, with TRBD1 matching over 8 bases. Per germline, CDR1 SGHAT and CDR2 FQNNGV. The CDR3 contains 14 residues. Unmatched junction bases numbered 10, after V lost 5 bases and J lost 8 bases. CDR3 sequence: CASSPVQGGWEAFF. Written as DNA, the CDR3 is TGTGCCAGCAGCCCAGTACAGGGGGGTTGGGAAGCTTTCTTT.

The chain employs TRBV11-2 and TRBJ1-1; TRBD1 is a possible D gene (6 bases). The CDR3 contains 16 residues. Germline V gene sequence: CDR1 SGHAT, CDR2 FQNNGV. V was trimmed by 1 base and J by 5 bases, leaving 17 bases between them. The CDR3 here is CASSLVGERGWTEAFF. CDR3 nucleotide sequence: TGTGCCAGCAGCTTAGTGGGAGAAAGGGGGTGGACTGAAGCTTTCTTT.

The chain carries TRBV2 and TRBJ1-1; D may be TRBD1 (5 bases). Looked up from germline, CDR1 is SNHLY and CDR2 is FYNNEI. The CDR3 runs 14 residues. V was shortened by 4 bases and J by 1 base, with 10 bases between the two germline ends. The CDR3 protein is CASSARAPNTEAFF. Written as DNA, the CDR3 is TGTGCCAGCAGTGCCAGGGCTCCGAACACTGAAGCTTTCTTT.

This chain uses TRBV4-3 with TRBJ2-1, with 8 bases aligning to TRBD2. V shed 1 base, J shed 4 bases, and the junction held 0 bases outside the gene matches. There are 14 residues in the CDR3. Germline assignment: CDR1 LGHNA and CDR2 YSLEER. The CDR3 loop is CASSQAGGYNEQFF. The CDR3 bases are TGCGCCAGCAGCCAAGCGGGGGGGTACAATGAGCAGTTCTTC.

This rearrangement joins TRBV7-2 to TRBJ2-1; a weak D match, TRBD1 (6 bases). The CDR3 consists of 15 residues. V lost 6 bases to trimming and J lost 0 bases, with 12 bases between them. Germline lookup yields CDR1 SGHTA and CDR2 FQGNSA. In nucleotides, the CDR3 is TGTGCCAGCAGTCACGACAGGAGCTCCTACAATGAGCAGTTCTTC. Its translation is CASSHDRSSYNEQFF.

This chain connects TRBV5-1 to TRBJ2-5; TRBD2 matches 8 bases. The germline V gene has CDR1 SGHRS and CDR2 YFSETQ. Unmatched junction bases numbered 9, after V lost 3 bases and J lost 5 bases. The CDR3 runs 15 residues. The CDR3 nucleotides are TGCGCCAGCAGCTCGGGAGGGGCCCCGGGGGAGACCCAGTACTTC. Its protein product is CASSSGGAPGETQYF.

The chain combines TRBV28 with TRBJ1-2; TRBD1 aligns across 9 bases. CDR1 and CDR2 from the germline V gene are MDHEN and SYDVKM. The V and J ends lost 4 bases and 4 bases, in that order; junction bases with no gene match: 10. This CDR3 comprises 16 residues. The CDR3 DNA follows: TGTGCCAGCAGTTCGGGACAGGGCGGAAAGGGCTATGGCTACACCTTC. Encoded protein: CASSSGQGGKGYGYTF.

J is TRBJ1-2 and V is TRBV6-5, with no clear D. V dropped 2 bases and J dropped 5 bases, with 9 bases sitting between them. In germline, CDR1 is MNHEY, CDR2 SVGAGI. This CDR3 spans 13 amino acids. CDR3 loop: CASSYRTSYGYTF. The CDR3 nucleotides read TGTGCCAGCAGTTACAGGACTTCGTATGGCTACACCTTC.

This clone was observed once. V gene TRBV19 combines with J gene TRBJ2-3, with D possibly being TRBD1 (5 bases). From germline, CDR1 is LNHDA and CDR2 SQIVND (reference sequence). The CDR3 is 15 residues long. The V gene lost 4 bases and the J gene lost 0 bases, with 11 bases spanning the gap. The CDR3 DNA reads TGTGCCAGTAGTAGACAGCCTCTCAGCACAGATACGCAGTATTTT. Translating gives CASSRQPLSTDTQYF. Full variable domain (missing parts from reference TRBV19 and TRBJ2-3): DGGITQSPKYLFRKEGQNVTLSCEQNLNHDAMYWYRQDPGQGLRLIYYSQIVNDFQKGDIAEGYSVSREKKESFPLTVTSAQKNPTAFYLCASSRQPLSTDTQYFGPGTRLTVL.

The chain has TRBV18 and TRBJ1-2; D is possibly TRBD1 (6 bases). Per germline, CDR1 KGHSH and CDR2 LQKENI. This CDR3 region has 15 residues. The V end was cut by 5 bases, the J end by 4 bases, with 17 bases between. The CDR3 region has the DNA TGTGCCAGCTCAATGAACCCCGGGACACTCTATGGCTACACCTTC. Its translation: CASSMNPGTLYGYTF.

This clone was observed a few times. This chain connects TRBV19 to TRBJ1-5; 7 bases match TRBD1. This CDR3 has 16 residues. V trimming: 6 bases; J trimming: 1 base; junction bases outside the gene matches: 9. Germline V gene sequence: CDR1 LNHDA, CDR2 SQIVND (reference sequence). The CDR3 coding sequence is TGTGCCAGTAGCAAGGACAGGAAGGGGAGCAATCAGCCCCAGCATTTT. Protein sequence: CASSKDRKGSNQPQHF.

This chain joins TRBV28 and TRBJ1-5; D call uncertain. Germline V gives CDR1 MDHEN, CDR2 SYDVKM. The CDR3 is made up of 17 amino acids. V was cut by 1 base and J by 0 bases, with 13 bases left in between. CDR3 amino acids: CASSLFQRVHSNQPQHF. Here the CDR3 DNA reads TGTGCCAGCAGTTTATTTCAGCGTGTCCATAGCAATCAGCCCCAGCATTTT.

The gene calls are TRBV25-1 and TRBJ2-1; the D is unclear. This CDR3 comprises 12 residues. Germline assignment: CDR1 MGHDK and CDR2 SYGVNS. V lost 4 bases to trimming and J lost 4 bases, with 5 bases between them. DNA of the CDR3: TGTGCCAGCAGTGGAACTTACAATGAGCAGTTCTTC. It translates to CASSGTYNEQFF.

This clone appeared once. The V gene is TRBV7-9, the J gene TRBJ1-6, with D perhaps TRBD1 (5 bases). The CDR3 consists of 14 residues. With 5 bases removed from V and 6 bases from J, the gap between germline ends came to 11 bases. The germline CDR1 and CDR2 sequences are SEHNR and FQNEAQ (reference sequence). This chain's CDR3 is CASSQTASNSPLHF. The CDR3 bases are TGTGCCAGCAGCCAGACAGCCAGTAATTCACCCCTCCACTTT.

The chain employs TRBV2 and TRBJ1-2; 10 bases map to TRBD1. CDR1 SNHLY and CDR2 FYNNEI come from the germline V gene. The V segment lost 6 bases and the J segment 5 bases; nucleotides outside the gene matches: 6. The CDR3 loop spans 14 amino acids. CDR3 region: CASRDPGQGYGYTF. The CDR3, as DNA: TGTGCCAGCAGGGACCCGGGACAGGGGTATGGCTACACCTTC.

The V call is TRBV7-9, the J call TRBJ2-7, with D maybe TRBD1 (5 bases). This CDR3 contains 15 residues. V gave up 5 bases and J gave up 1 base, with 15 bases separating them. Looked up from germline, CDR1 is SEHNR and CDR2 is FQNEAQ (reference sequence). CDR3 protein: CASSNPRDRSYEQYF. For the CDR3, the DNA is TGTGCCAGCAGCAACCCGCGCGACAGATCCTACGAGCAGTACTTC.